Described below is a single TCR beta chain sequence and its context. V was pared by 1 base and J by 1 base, with 6 bases of the junction left unmatched. Germline loops: CDR1 MGHRA, CDR2 YSYEKL. The CDR3 length is 16 residues. As processed by the authors: Using reference gene primer amplification, nucleated cell counts were estimated. Sequenced by immunoSEQ multiplex PCR; TCRdb stores in-frame clones only, minus some. V and J calls and clone size are as listed in that table; D and trimming were resolved from the DNA. The repertoire includes 190,000 or so clones, approximately 86% of them detected once, and 2.7% sits in the top ten. This entry belongs to a study of blood T cell repertoires in COVID-19. The wider study: The study drew acute and convalescent COVID-19 samples from the United States, Italy and Spain. PBMCs, B-cell-depleted T cells, or T cells were the source of the cDNA or gDNA that made up the material.

V gene TRBV4-1 combines with J gene TRBJ1-1; 7 bases match TRBD1. This TCR derives from a man aged 40-55 years with active or convalescent COVID-19. The sample consisted of peripheral blood. CDR3 nucleotide sequence: TGCGCCAGCAGCCAAGTTCCCCGACAGGGGAACACTGAAGCTTTCTTT. Translation: CASSQVPRQGNTEAFF.